Listed below are T cell receptor beta chains from one sample, sequenced in a study of OX40 agonist ivuxolimab in advanced cancers. The assay was immunoSEQ multiplex PCR, and TCRdb's table has in-frame clones only and misses some. The sample holds 45,000 to 75,000 clones, 70% to 80% seen once. The specimen was CD4+ or CD8+ T cells sorted from blood, collected in a trial of the OX40 agonist ivuxolimab. The source of these receptors is an adult with an advanced solid tumor such as melanoma, head and neck, liver or kidney cancer. Both conserved end residues are part of each CDR3. Each record gives: J gene, clone size, V gene, D gene, CDR3 DNA, CDR3 protein. A D gene is named only where the DNA matches it firmly. The size field is filled for only some rows; it gives once, few, many or a size class.

j_gene: TRBJ1-1
abundance: NA
v_gene: TRBV5-1
d_gene: NA
CDR3nt: TGCGCCAGCAGCTTTATTGACCGGAACACTGAAGCTTTCTTT
CDR3aa: CASSFIDRNTEAFF

j_gene: TRBJ2-3
abundance: once
v_gene: TRBV5-4
d_gene: TRBD1
CDR3nt: TGTGCCAGCAACCCCCGGGACAGGGGGCCGGATACGCAGTATTTT
CDR3aa: CASNPRDRGPDTQYF

j_gene: TRBJ2-7
abundance: NA
v_gene: TRBV6-6
d_gene: NA
CDR3nt: TGTGCCGGCAGTGGGGCATCCTACGAGCAGTACTTC
CDR3aa: CAGSGASYEQYF

j_gene: TRBJ1-1
abundance: NA
v_gene: TRBV6-1
d_gene: NA
CDR3nt: TGTGCCAGCCGGGGGAGGAACACTGAAGCTTTCTTT
CDR3aa: CASRGRNTEAFF

j_gene: TRBJ2-7
abundance: NA
v_gene: TRBV12-5
d_gene: NA
CDR3nt: TGTGCTAGTGGTTTGGTACCCTTACCCAGCAGAGGCTACGAGCAGTACTTC
CDR3aa: CASGLVPLPSRGYEQYF

j_gene: TRBJ2-7
abundance: NA
v_gene: TRBV5-8
d_gene: TRBD2
CDR3nt: TGTGCCAGCAGCTTGGTAGCGGGTGGGGACCGTGACTACGAGCAGTACTTC
CDR3aa: CASSLVAGGDRDYEQYF

j_gene: TRBJ1-6
abundance: few
v_gene: TRBV30
d_gene: NA
CDR3nt: TGTGCCTGGAGTACCACCCGTACAGGGTTCTTCCACTTT
CDR3aa: CAWSTTRTGFFHF

j_gene: TRBJ2-2
abundance: NA
v_gene: TRBV5-4
d_gene: TRBD2
CDR3nt: TGTGCCAGCAGATCTACTAGCGGGGGGTATACCGGGGAGCTGTTTTTT
CDR3aa: CASRSTSGGYTGELFF

j_gene: TRBJ2-1
abundance: NA
v_gene: TRBV5-6
d_gene: TRBD2
CDR3nt: TGTGCCAGCAGCAGAACTAGCGGGAGTACGAATGAGCAGTTCTTC
CDR3aa: CASSRTSGSTNEQFF

j_gene: TRBJ1-6
abundance: once
v_gene: TRBV10-2
d_gene: TRBD1
CDR3nt: TGCGCCAGCAGAGACAGGGACGGATCCTATAATTCACCCCTCCACTTT
CDR3aa: CASRDRDGSYNSPLHF

j_gene: TRBJ1-1
abundance: NA
v_gene: TRBV6-6
d_gene: NA
CDR3nt: TGTGCCAGCAGTTACAGAGACAGGAACACTGAAGCTTTCTTT
CDR3aa: CASSYRDRNTEAFF

j_gene: TRBJ2-7
abundance: few
v_gene: TRBV20-1
d_gene: NA
CDR3nt: TGCAGTGCTCCCGACTACTACGAGCAGTACTTC
CDR3aa: CSAPDYYEQYF

j_gene: TRBJ1-6
abundance: NA
v_gene: TRBV10-2
d_gene: NA
CDR3nt: TGCGCCAGCAGTGGAAGGCAGGTAGCAACCTATAATTCACCCCTCCACTTT
CDR3aa: CASSGRQVATYNSPLHF

j_gene: TRBJ2-5
abundance: NA
v_gene: TRBV18
d_gene: NA
CDR3nt: TGTGCCAGCTCACCACAAGGGTACCAAGAGACCCAGTACTTC
CDR3aa: CASSPQGYQETQYF

j_gene: TRBJ1-6
abundance: once
v_gene: TRBV7-4
d_gene: NA
CDR3nt: TGTGCCAGCCCTCGTCTCCGGCGCGGAGATTCACCCCTCCACTTT
CDR3aa: CASPRLRRGDSPLHF

j_gene: TRBJ2-7
abundance: NA
v_gene: TRBV10-3
d_gene: TRBD1
CDR3nt: TGTGCCATAGGTATCCAGGGGGCGAGGGAGCAGTACTTC
CDR3aa: CAIGIQGAREQYF

j_gene: TRBJ2-5
abundance: NA
v_gene: TRBV6-1
d_gene: NA
CDR3nt: TGTGCCAGCAGTGAAGGGGGCAGTTACCGCCGAGAGACCCAGTACTTC
CDR3aa: CASSEGGSYRRETQYF

j_gene: TRBJ2-7
abundance: NA
v_gene: TRBV11-2
d_gene: NA
CDR3nt: TGTGCCAGCAGCTTAGAAACAGGGTCCGAGCAGTACTTC
CDR3aa: CASSLETGSEQYF

j_gene: TRBJ2-7
abundance: few
v_gene: TRBV5-6
d_gene: NA
CDR3nt: TGTGCCAGCAGCTTGTTTGGCATTGGGCCCTCCTACGAGCAGTACTTC
CDR3aa: CASSLFGIGPSYEQYF

j_gene: TRBJ1-2
abundance: NA
v_gene: TRBV28
d_gene: NA
CDR3nt: TGTGCCAGCAGTTTAATCGGCAGGGCTAACTATGGCTACACCTTC
CDR3aa: CASSLIGRANYGYTF

j_gene: TRBJ2-5
abundance: NA
v_gene: TRBV19
d_gene: TRBD1
CDR3nt: TGTGCCAGTAGGAGAGGGGGCGTCGAGACCCAGTACTTC
CDR3aa: CASRRGGVETQYF